Reported below is one T cell receptor (beta chain). This clonotype has a count of ten or more. The clone's antigen remains unknown. There are no base qualities to consult, and no much larger clone falls within one base. The library relied on 5' RACE. The sequencing machine was a NextSeq 500. Unique molecular identifiers were attached to individual cDNA molecules in the TCR library protocol so that sequencing error and PCR bias could be corrected. Both TCR alpha and beta chains were sequenced, and tight co-correlation was observed between alpha and beta sequence abundances in each sample. The authors processed their data as follows. V gene, J gene and CDR3 annotation of TCR sequences was performed with Decombinator V4. Expanded TCRs were defined as changing significantly between any two time points under a Poisson model with p below 0.0001. TCR abundances were normalised to the total number of TCRs sequenced in each sample and reported as counts per million. TRAV1-2 paired with TRAJ12, TRAJ20 or TRAJ33 defined MAIT TCRs, while TRAV10 paired with TRAJ18 defined iNKT TCRs. VDJdb, accessed 1 November 2021, was searched for CMV, EBV and SARS-CoV-2 annotated TCRs, excluding TCRs annotated for multiple antigens. The public reads were reanalyzed by TCRdb: fastp trimming at Q25, MiXCR alignment, in-frame beta chains only. Under each unique CDR3 protein, matching rows form one entry showing the most common genes and DNA. It is TCRdb's table, rather than the study itself, that gives the V and J calls and clone size. Counted in this sample were some 80,000 distinct CDR3 sequences; roughly 12% of them appeared once. 15% to 18% of the sample comes from the top ten.

The study was a case-control design nested within a healthcare worker cohort in London, UK, with weekly nasopharyngeal swab PCR tests and blood sampling. Healthcare workers were enrolled in the week of the UK lockdown, from 23 to 31 March 2020, and were followed every week for up to roughly 15 weeks. V gives up 8 bases and J gives up 2 bases, and the segment between their germline ends measures 15 bases. As encoded in the germline V gene (reference sequence), CDR1 is SEHNR while CDR2 is FQNEAQ. The CDR3 has 15 amino acids, counting the end cysteine and phenylalanine. Of all the DNA, just the CDR3 is kept, 45 bases in frame from base 1. This sample was included in a study of early T cells in non-severe SARS-CoV-2 infection (dated by TCRdb to the early 2020s). Regarding the complete study: Because TCR sequencing relied on bulk RNA taken from unsorted whole blood, pairing of alpha and beta chains was not possible.

Broad study findings and their caveats: VDJdb matching was skewed toward anti-spike CD8 responses and likely underestimated virus-specific expansions, missing private and CD4 specificities.

This sequence originates from an adult who was a healthcare worker with PCR-confirmed SARS-CoV-2 infection or an uninfected control (not recorded which). The donor label of this sample is uncertain. The chain is made from TRBV7-9 and TRBJ2-2; no D segment can be confidently identified. The sample here was whole blood, taken at baseline. The CDR3 amino acid sequence is: CASPTSAKNTGELFF. The nucleotides read TGTGCCAGCCCCACGTCTGCTAAAAACACCGGGGAGCTGTTTTTT.